Listed below are T cell receptor beta chains from one sample, sequenced in a study of Graves' ophthalmopathy and Graves' hyperthyroidism. TCRdb reprocessed the multiplex PCR reads via MiXCR and lists one record per CDR3 protein. The sample shows fewer than 400,000 distinct CDR3 sequences, around 20% of them seen only once. Sequencing was carried out using peripheral blood. The receptor source for this set is a woman aged 18-35 years with Graves' ophthalmopathy. Each CDR3 is given with its conserved first and last residue. Each record gives: J gene, V gene, CDR3 protein.

J gene: TRBJ2-2; V gene: TRBV7-2; CDR3 protein: CAGSRTTSRAGELFF
J gene: TRBJ1-6; V gene: TRBV12-3/TRBV12-4; CDR3 protein: CASSTLKGRTYNSPLHF
J gene: TRBJ2-5; V gene: TRBV27; CDR3 protein: CASSTPDGAQETQYF
J gene: TRBJ1-2; V gene: TRBV6-5; CDR3 protein: CASSYETDLYGYTF
J gene: TRBJ2-7; V gene: TRBV5-6; CDR3 protein: CASSLVDSHYEQYF
J gene: TRBJ1-5; V gene: TRBV7-9; CDR3 protein: CASTQEGKPNQPQHF
J gene: TRBJ1-1; V gene: TRBV2; CDR3 protein: CASRKDRGSAEAFF
J gene: TRBJ2-7; V gene: TRBV6-2/TRBV6-3; CDR3 protein: CASSLQGFGEQYF
J gene: TRBJ1-5; V gene: TRBV10-3; CDR3 protein: CAIDRGEGSNQPQHF
J gene: TRBJ1-2; V gene: TRBV7-8; CDR3 protein: CASSPLIANYGYTF
J gene: TRBJ2-5; V gene: TRBV9; CDR3 protein: CASSVVGGGSQETQYF
J gene: TRBJ2-7; V gene: TRBV24-1; CDR3 protein: CATRKLGQGAGNYEQYF
J gene: TRBJ1-3; V gene: TRBV7-2; CDR3 protein: CASSRTSGNTIYF
J gene: TRBJ2-5; V gene: TRBV7-9; CDR3 protein: CASSFYIGDQETQYF
J gene: TRBJ2-2; V gene: TRBV5-1; CDR3 protein: CASSGTGGYTGELLF
J gene: TRBJ1-2; V gene: TRBV10-1; CDR3 protein: CASSDYRDPLYGYTF
J gene: TRBJ1-2; V gene: TRBV6-1; CDR3 protein: CASRADRRYGYTF
J gene: TRBJ2-7; V gene: TRBV12-3/TRBV12-4; CDR3 protein: CASNRGDSYEQYF
J gene: TRBJ2-7; V gene: TRBV30; CDR3 protein: CAWGRGQGSYEQYF
J gene: TRBJ2-5; V gene: TRBV10-2; CDR3 protein: CASSVGRETQYF
J gene: TRBJ1-1; V gene: TRBV6-5; CDR3 protein: CASSYRQFNTEAFF
J gene: TRBJ2-7; V gene: TRBV7-9; CDR3 protein: CASSLLAPVGEQYF
J gene: TRBJ2-2; V gene: TRBV27; CDR3 protein: CASSFTGNGAGELFF
J gene: TRBJ2-7; V gene: TRBV18; CDR3 protein: CASSYQGTFYEQYF
J gene: TRBJ1-1; V gene: TRBV28; CDR3 protein: CASSLRRAGTEAFF
J gene: TRBJ1-5; V gene: TRBV11-2; CDR3 protein: CASSLDRGFGQPQHF
J gene: TRBJ1-1; V gene: TRBV6-2/TRBV6-3; CDR3 protein: CASSRGLHITEAFF
J gene: TRBJ1-5; V gene: TRBV5-1; CDR3 protein: CASSPDGQTGQPQHF
J gene: TRBJ2-7; V gene: TRBV11-2; CDR3 protein: CASSKRGGGGQAYEQYF
J gene: TRBJ1-2; V gene: TRBV27; CDR3 protein: CASSPPGGYGYTF
J gene: TRBJ1-1; V gene: TRBV28; CDR3 protein: CASSVTGAVLNTEAFF
J gene: TRBJ2-7; V gene: TRBV7-2; CDR3 protein: CASSSRMDRAPYEQYF
J gene: TRBJ1-1; V gene: TRBV6-2/TRBV6-3; CDR3 protein: CASSSRARVTEAFF
J gene: TRBJ2-5; V gene: TRBV12-3/TRBV12-4; CDR3 protein: CASRTVQEIQYF
J gene: TRBJ1-5; V gene: TRBV29-1; CDR3 protein: CSVLTGWGNQPQHF
J gene: TRBJ1-2; V gene: TRBV6-2/TRBV6-3; CDR3 protein: CASGPSYGYTF
J gene: TRBJ1-1; V gene: TRBV20-1; CDR3 protein: CSARAVGRPAGDDWNTEAFF
J gene: TRBJ2-3; V gene: TRBV24-1; CDR3 protein: CATSDPTHLGADTQYF
J gene: TRBJ2-7; V gene: TRBV6-2/TRBV6-3; CDR3 protein: CASTPGTLTYEQHF
J gene: TRBJ2-7; V gene: TRBV19; CDR3 protein: CASIAPGTEQYF
J gene: TRBJ2-7; V gene: TRBV7-9; CDR3 protein: CASSSEAREQYF
J gene: TRBJ1-2; V gene: TRBV28; CDR3 protein: CASSLQGIGVAPYGYTF
J gene: TRBJ2-7; V gene: TRBV3-1; CDR3 protein: CASSQEMVYEQYF
J gene: TRBJ2-7; V gene: TRBV3-1; CDR3 protein: CASSQGLNTGYYEQYF
J gene: TRBJ2-5; V gene: TRBV11-2; CDR3 protein: CASSVIGSGSPETQYF
J gene: TRBJ2-2; V gene: TRBV28; CDR3 protein: CASSFYLRDRGVLFF
J gene: TRBJ1-1; V gene: TRBV18; CDR3 protein: CASSPFRRRATEAFF
J gene: TRBJ2-2; V gene: TRBV10-3; CDR3 protein: CAISGGGAEAGELFF
J gene: TRBJ1-1; V gene: TRBV6-1; CDR3 protein: CASTRRGTGGTEAFF